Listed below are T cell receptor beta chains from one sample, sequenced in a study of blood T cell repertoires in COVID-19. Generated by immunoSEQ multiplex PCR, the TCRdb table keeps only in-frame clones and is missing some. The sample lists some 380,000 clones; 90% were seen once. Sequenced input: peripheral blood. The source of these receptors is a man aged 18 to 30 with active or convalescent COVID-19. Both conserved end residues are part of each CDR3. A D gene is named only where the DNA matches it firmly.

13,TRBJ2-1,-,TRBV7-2,CASSSRGGNEQFF
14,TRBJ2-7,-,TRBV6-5,CASRTGWSSYEQYF
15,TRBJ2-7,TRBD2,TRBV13,CASSLVGLAAYEQYF
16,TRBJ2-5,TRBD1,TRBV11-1,CASSQNRGWMKETQYF
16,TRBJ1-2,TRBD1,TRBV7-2,CASSLALGQGGYGYTF
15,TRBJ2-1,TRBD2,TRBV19,CASSPQRGGYNEQFF
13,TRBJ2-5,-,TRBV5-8,CASSVRVPETQYF
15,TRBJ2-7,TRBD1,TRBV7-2,CASSSTNRGVGEQYF
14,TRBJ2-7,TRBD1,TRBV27,CASSSWQGVDEQYF
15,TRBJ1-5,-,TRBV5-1,CASSLGTSSNQPQHF
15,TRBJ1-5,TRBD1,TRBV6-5,CASTDAGQFNQPQHF
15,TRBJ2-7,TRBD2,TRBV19,CASSIELGLRYEQYF
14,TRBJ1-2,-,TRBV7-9,CASSLGSRAYGYTF